This entry lists 18 T cell receptor beta chains sequenced from one sample in a study of T cells after somatic rescue of genetic block (dated by TCRdb to the early 2020s). The library was produced with the immunoSEQ multiplex PCR assay. TCRdb carries this immuneACCESS record with in-frame sequences only. Its versions omit some clonotypes, under half of them owing to an unresolved V gene in the studies checked, with the rest unexplained. The sample table shows tens of thousands of clones, and around 93% are seen once. The top ten clonotypes cover about 3% of the sample. Sequenced material: peripheral blood mononuclear cells (PBMCs). Receptors originate from a man aged 35 to 55.

The chain carries TRBV6-4 and TRBJ2-6; 10 nucleotides agree with TRBD1. Germline CDR1 is MRHNA and CDR2 is SNTAGT. With V trimmed by 3 bases and J by 1 base, 6 bases remained unmatched. This CDR3 spans 18 amino acids. CDR3 loop: CASSEGRTGGSGANVLTF. CDR3 bases: TGTGCCAGCAGTGAAGGGAGGACAGGGGGTTCTGGGGCCAACGTCCTGACTTTC.

The rearrangement links TRBV19 to TRBJ1-5; maybe TRBD1 (6 bases). Germline-derived CDR1 and CDR2 are LNHDA and SQIVND (reference sequence). V was cut by 3 bases and J by 7 bases, with 19 bases left in between. The CDR3 extends over 16 amino acids. CDR3 region: CASSMIHTGSGQPQHF. CDR3 coding DNA: TGTGCCAGTAGTATGATCCATACAGGGTCGGGACAGCCCCAGCATTTT.

The rearrangement uses TRBV5-6 and TRBJ2-7, with 8 bases aligning to TRBD2. With 6 bases clipped from V and 3 bases from J, the junction kept 5 bases outside the gene matches. CDR1 SGHDT and CDR2 YYEEEE come from the germline V gene. The CDR3 loop spans 13 amino acids. CDR3 in amino acids: CASKSGSFYEQYF. The CDR3 DNA follows: TGTGCCAGCAAAAGCGGGAGCTTCTACGAGCAGTACTTC. Looking up the rest from reference TRBV5-6 and TRBJ2-7 gives the full variable domain: DAGVTQSPTHLIKTRGQQVTLRCSPKSGHDTVSWYQQALGQGPQFIFQYYEEEERQRGNFPDRFSGHQFPNYSSELNVNALLLGDSALYLCASKSGSFYEQYFGPGTRLTVT.

The chain's CDR3 is CASTATSFVGEQYF. CDR3 sequence (DNA): TGTGCCAGCACCGCGACTAGTTTCGTGGGCGAGCAGTACTTC. The chain is built from TRBV27 and TRBJ2-7, with D maybe TRBD2 (6 bases). Germline V lookup: CDR1 MNHEY, CDR2 SMNVEV (reference sequence). This CDR3 is built from 14 residues. The ends were cut back, 7 bases at V and 6 bases at J, with 19 bases in the middle.

V gene TRBV2 combines with J gene TRBJ1-4; D may be TRBD1 (5 bases). This CDR3 contains 14 residues. V lost 6 bases and J lost 0, with 8 bases in between. Germline V gives CDR1 SNHLY, CDR2 FYNNEI. CDR3 region: CASRGTPTNEKLFF. The CDR3, as DNA: TGTGCCAGCAGGGGGACGCCAACTAATGAAAAACTGTTTTTT. The complete variable domain, with remaining parts taken from reference TRBV2 and TRBJ1-4, reads EPEVTQTPSHQVTQMGQEVILRCVPISNHLYFYWYRQILGQKVEFLVSFYNNEISEKSEIFDDQFSVERPDGSNFTLKIRSTKLEDSAMYFCASRGTPTNEKLFFGSGTQLSVL.

The count of this clone is one. The rearrangement uses TRBV5-8 and TRBJ2-1; perhaps D is TRBD1 or TRBD2 (5 bases each). V was clipped by 2 bases and J by 15 bases, with 21 bases between them. Germline CDR1 and CDR2: SGHTS and YDEGEE. CDR3 length equals 14 residues. CDR3 nucleotides: TGTGCCAGCAGCTTCCGGGACGGAGTCGTGAGGTGGTTCTTC. The encoded protein is CASSFRDGVVRWFF.

This clone showed up just once. Other DNA sequences from this sample encode an identical CDR3 as well. V and J are TRBV9 and TRBJ1-1, with D unresolved. CDR3 length: 13 residues. CDR1 and CDR2 (germline): SGDLS, YYNGEE. Trimming cost V 0 bases and J 3 bases, with 6 bases left between them. The CDR3 DNA follows: TGTGCCAGCAGCGTAGTTGGTGACACTGAAGCTTTCTTT. Translating it yields CASSVVGDTEAFF. The full variable domain, with the rest looked up from reference TRBV9 and TRBJ1-1, is DSGVTQTPKHLITATGQRVTLRCSPRSGDLSVYWYQQSLDQGLQFLIQYYNGEERAKGNILERFSAQQFPDLHSELNLSSLELGDSALYFCASSVVGDTEAFFGQGTRLTVV.

The V call is TRBV5-1, the J call TRBJ2-1; a possible D gene is TRBD2 (5 bases). Trimming took 3 bases from V and 3 from J, leaving 10 bases between them. From germline, CDR1 is SGHRS and CDR2 YFSETQ. CDR3 size: 14 residues. DNA for the CDR3: TGCGCCAGCAGCTGGGGAGTAGACTACAATGAGCAGTTCTTC. It yields the protein CASSWGVDYNEQFF.

This clone has a single count. V is TRBV20-1 and J is TRBJ2-1; D gene uncertain. CDR1 DFQATT and CDR2 SNEGSKA come from the germline V gene (reference sequence). The CDR3 sequence is 10 residues long. The V and J ends lost 2 bases and 4 bases respectively, with 0 bases between them. CDR3 loop: CSARYNEQFF. In nucleotides, the CDR3 is TGCAGTGCTAGATACAATGAGCAGTTCTTC.

The CDR3 DNA reads as TGTGCCAGCAGCTTAAGGTCAGCAGCTAACTATGGCTACACCTTC. This encodes CASSLRSAANYGYTF. This chain links TRBV7-2 with TRBJ1-2; D is unclear. Germline CDR1 reads SGHTA; CDR2 reads FQGNSA. With 2 bases removed from V and 0 bases from J, the gap between germline ends came to 10 bases. The CDR3 is 15 residues long.

This clone was counted a single time. V and J are TRBV18 and TRBJ2-1; 11 bases agree with TRBD1. J gave up 8 bases and V 1 base, and 7 bases lay outside the gene matches. CDR3 length equals 16 residues. Per germline, CDR1 KGHSH and CDR2 LQKENI. CDR3 sequence (DNA): TGTGCCAGCTCACCACAGGGGACAGGGGGATACTATGAGCAGTTCTTC. Protein: CASSPQGTGGYYEQFF.

The chain joins TRBV15 to TRBJ2-1, with TRBD2 matching 11 bases. The V segment lost 1 base and the J segment 4 bases; nucleotides outside the gene matches: 0. CDR3 length equals 15 residues. CDR1 is LNHNV and CDR2 is YYDKDF in the germline V gene (reference sequence). CDR3 region: CATSRVAGGYNEQFF. The CDR3 nucleotides read TGTGCCACCAGCAGAGTAGCGGGGGGGTACAATGAGCAGTTCTTC. Looking up the rest from reference TRBV15 and TRBJ2-1 gives the full variable domain: DAMVIQNPRYQVTQFGKPVTLSCSQTLNHNVMYWYQQKSSQAPKLLFHYYDKDFNNEADTPDNFQSRRPNTSFCFLDIRSPGLGDTAMYLCATSRVAGGYNEQFFGPGTRLTVL.

The chain has TRBV7-8 and TRBJ2-5; 8 nucleotides line up with TRBD1. J lost 5 bases, V lost 3 bases, and 17 bases had no gene match. Per germline, CDR1 SGHVS and CDR2 FQNEAQ. The CDR3 runs 18 residues. CDR3 nucleotides: TGTGCCAGCAGCTTCGACAGGGGAAGCTCATCCCAGGCGGAGACCCAGTACTTC. This encodes CASSFDRGSSSQAETQYF. Supplemented by reference TRBV7-8 and TRBJ2-5, the full variable domain reads GAGVSQSPRYKVAKRGQDVALRCDPISGHVSLFWYQQALGQGPEFLTYFQNEAQLDKSGLPSDRFFAERPEGSVSTLKIQRTQQEDSAVYLCASSFDRGSSSQAETQYFGPGTRLLVL.

This chain connects TRBV18 to TRBJ2-1; D is uncertain. CDR3 length: 14 amino acids. Trimming cost V 0 bases and J 8 bases, with 11 bases left between them. CDR1 KGHSH and CDR2 LQKENI come from the germline V gene. Here the CDR3 DNA reads TGTGCCAGCTCACCACCGTGGCAGGCGGATGAGCAGTTCTTC. This sequence encodes CASSPPWQADEQFF.

This clone was observed a single time. V is TRBV16 and J is TRBJ1-5; D gene unclear. V was clipped by 2 bases and J by 0 bases, with 8 bases between them. The germline V gene encodes CDR1 KGHSY and CDR2 FQNENV. The length of the CDR3 is 15 residues. This CDR3 reads CASSQITNSNQPQHF. The DNA for the CDR3 is TGTGCCAGCAGCCAAATTACAAATAGCAATCAGCCCCAGCATTTT.

This chain joins TRBV5-6 and TRBJ2-2; 12 nucleotides align to TRBD2. CDR1 and CDR2 from the germline V gene are SGHDT and YYEEEE. This CDR3 spans 18 amino acids. J was trimmed by 1 base and V by 2 bases; bases with no gene match: 6. CDR3 coding DNA: TGTGCCAGCAGCTTCTCACTAGCGGGGGGATTGAACACCGGGGAGCTGTTTTTT. Its translation is CASSFSLAGGLNTGELFF.

This chain joins TRBV10-1 and TRBJ1-2; D call uncertain. The V gene lost 4 bases and the J gene lost 2 bases, with 8 bases spanning the gap. The germline V gene has CDR1 WNHNN and CDR2 SYGVQD (reference sequence). The CDR3 extends over 13 amino acids. CDR3 in amino acids: CASSAGRNYGYTF. The CDR3 DNA is TGCGCCAGCAGTGCGGGCAGGAACTATGGCTACACCTTC.

The V call is TRBV27, the J call TRBJ2-7; no firm D call. From germline, CDR1 is MNHEY and CDR2 SMNVEV (reference sequence). Deletions cut 3 bases from V and 3 bases from J, with 3 bases between. CDR3 size: 11 residues. CDR3 nucleotide sequence: TGTGCCAGCAGTTTGGGCTACGAGCAGTACTTC. It translates to CASSLGYEQYF.